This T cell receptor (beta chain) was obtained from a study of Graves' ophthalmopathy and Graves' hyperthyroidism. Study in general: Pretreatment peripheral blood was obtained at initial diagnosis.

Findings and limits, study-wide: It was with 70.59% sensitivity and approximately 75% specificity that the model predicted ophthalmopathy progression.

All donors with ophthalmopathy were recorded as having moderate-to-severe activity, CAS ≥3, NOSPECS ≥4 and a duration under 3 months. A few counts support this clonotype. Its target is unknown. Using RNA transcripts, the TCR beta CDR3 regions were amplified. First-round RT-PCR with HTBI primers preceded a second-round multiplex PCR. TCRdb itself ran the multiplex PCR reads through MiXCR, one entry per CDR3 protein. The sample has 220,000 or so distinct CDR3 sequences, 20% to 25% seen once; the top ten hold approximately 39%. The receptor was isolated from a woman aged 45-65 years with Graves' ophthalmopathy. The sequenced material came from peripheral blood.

CDR3 bases: TGTGCCAGCAGGTCCCTCGGGGGGGCGTGGGGCAATGAGCAGTTCTTC. As protein: CASRSLGGAWGNEQFF. The chain uses TRBV12-3 or TRBV12-4 and TRBJ2-1, with 8 nucleotides matching TRBD2. Trimming removed 6 bases from V and 6 bases from J; junction bases left unmatched: 13. The CDR3 has 16 residues.